This T cell receptor (beta chain) was sequenced in a study of T cell repertoires in cytomegalovirus infection. Study information: Selection of CMV epitopes for the study included recently identified HLA-C-restricted and well-studied HLA-B-restricted ones.

A single record per CDR3 protein comes from TCRdb applying MiXCR to the reads. The sample records a few hundred thousand distinct CDR3 sequences, approximately 25% being singletons. The germline V gene encodes CDR1 DFQATT and CDR2 SNEGSKA (reference sequence). J lost 3 bases, V lost 7 bases, and 11 bases had no gene match. The CDR3 is 14 residues long. This clonotype turned up a few times. Its antigen is unidentified. This chain uses TRBV20-1 with TRBJ1-2, with TRBD1 matching over 7 bases. Material: cultured PBMCs, obtained from culture after CMV antigen stimulation. The source is a human donor in good health (CMV status not recorded). Some clones in this sample may be carry-over from other donors' samples. The CDR3 nucleotides are TGCAGTGGAACAGGGGTAGGGATGGACTATGGCTACACCTTC. This translates into CSGTGVGMDYGYTF.